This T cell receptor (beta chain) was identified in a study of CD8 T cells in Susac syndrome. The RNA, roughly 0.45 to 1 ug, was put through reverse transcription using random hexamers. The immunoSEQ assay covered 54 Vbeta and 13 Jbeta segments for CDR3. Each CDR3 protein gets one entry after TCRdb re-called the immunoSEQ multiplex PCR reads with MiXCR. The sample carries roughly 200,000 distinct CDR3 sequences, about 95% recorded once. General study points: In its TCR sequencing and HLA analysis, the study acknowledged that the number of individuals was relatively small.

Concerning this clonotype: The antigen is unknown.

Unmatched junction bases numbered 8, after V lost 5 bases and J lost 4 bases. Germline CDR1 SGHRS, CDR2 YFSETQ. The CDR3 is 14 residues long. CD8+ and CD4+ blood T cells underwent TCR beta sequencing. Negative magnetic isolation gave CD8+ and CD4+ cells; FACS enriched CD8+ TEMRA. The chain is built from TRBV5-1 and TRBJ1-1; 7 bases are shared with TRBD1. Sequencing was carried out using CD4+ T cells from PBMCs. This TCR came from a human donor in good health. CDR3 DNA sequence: TGCGCCAGCAGGGCGGACAGGAGTAGCACTGAAGCTTTCTTT. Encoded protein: CASRADRSSTEAFF.